This entry features one T cell receptor (beta chain) sequence. Seattle's cohort entered during active infection and was followed longitudinally. This entry is derived from a study of blood T cell repertoires in COVID-19. In the authors' methods: Cell counts per sample came from amplifying reference gene primers. The method was immunoSEQ multiplex PCR; TCRdb's version includes in-frame clones alone and lacks a portion of them. V and J calls and clone size follow that table, whereas D and trimming were derived from the DNA. The sample shows about 440,000 clones, roughly 88% of them seen only once. The CDR3 has 16 residues. With 4 bases clipped from V and 0 bases from J, the junction kept 6 bases outside the gene matches. CDR1 SGDLS and CDR2 YYNGEE come from the germline V gene.

The sequence was collected from a woman aged 50 to 60 with COVID-19, enrolled during active disease. This sequence joins TRBV9 and TRBJ1-3; 8 bases map to TRBD1. The material sequenced was peripheral blood. CDR3 in DNA: TGTGCCAGCAGCCCCGGGACAGGCCACTCTGGAAACACCATATATTTT. Translation gives CASSPGTGHSGNTIYF.